Listed below are T cell receptor beta chains from one sample, sequenced in a study of T cells in Graves' hyperthyroidism and ophthalmopathy. From the multiplex PCR reads, TCRdb called clonotypes with MiXCR, one entry per CDR3 protein. Counted here are a few hundred thousand distinct CDR3 sequences, approximately 15% occurring once; the ten biggest clones make up about a quarter. The source material was blood. The receptors come from a woman aged 18-29 years with Graves' hyperthyroidism that later progressed to Graves' ophthalmopathy. Each CDR3 is given with its conserved first and last residue. D genes are given only for firm matches. Size is stated for part of the rows, as once, few or many counts, or as a class when the clone is expanded.

clone_size: -
j_call: TRBJ2-1
v_call: TRBV6-5
d_call: -
cdr3_nt: TGTGCCAGCAGTTACCCGCTCCAATCGAGCTCCTACAATGAGCAGTTCTTC
cdr3_aa: CASSYPLQSSSYNEQFF

clone_size: many
j_call: TRBJ1-3
v_call: TRBV28
d_call: -
cdr3_nt: TGTGCCAGCAGCTCATTCGGACCGGGACGCGGCTCTGGAAACACCATATATTTT
cdr3_aa: CASSSFGPGRGSGNTIYF

clone_size: many
j_call: TRBJ2-3
v_call: TRBV28
d_call: TRBD2
cdr3_nt: TGTGCCAGCAGTATAGAGCGCGGGAGGGCCGTAGATACGCAGTATTTT
cdr3_aa: CASSIERGRAVDTQYF

clone_size: few
j_call: TRBJ1-1
v_call: TRBV5-6
d_call: -
cdr3_nt: TGTGCCAGCGGCCCTCATGGAAGAGCTGAAGCTTTCTTT
cdr3_aa: CASGPHGRAEAFF

clone_size: -
j_call: TRBJ2-7
v_call: TRBV7-2
d_call: TRBD1
cdr3_nt: TGTGCCAGCAGATCGACAGGGATCTACGAGCAGTACTTC
cdr3_aa: CASRSTGIYEQYF

clone_size: few
j_call: TRBJ2-1
v_call: TRBV28
d_call: -
cdr3_nt: TGTGCCAGCAGTTTACGGGACCTCAATGAGCAGTTCTTC
cdr3_aa: CASSLRDLNEQFF

clone_size: many
j_call: TRBJ1-5
v_call: TRBV28
d_call: -
cdr3_nt: TGTGCCAGCAGTCCGCCCGGGGCACACGATCAGCCCCAGCATTTT
cdr3_aa: CASSPPGAHDQPQHF

clone_size: few
j_call: TRBJ2-3
v_call: TRBV5-6
d_call: TRBD2
cdr3_nt: TGTGCCAGCAGCTTGGTTCGGGGGGGCACAGATACGCAGTATTTT
cdr3_aa: CASSLVRGGTDTQYF

clone_size: few
j_call: TRBJ1-6
v_call: TRBV6-1
d_call: TRBD1
cdr3_nt: TGTGCCAGCATAGTAGGGGACAGGGGTTATAATTCACCCCTCCACTTT
cdr3_aa: CASIVGDRGYNSPLHF

clone_size: many
j_call: TRBJ2-7
v_call: TRBV28
d_call: -
cdr3_nt: TGTGCCAGCAGCATCATCCTGGGGATGGGGGGCACCTACGAGCAGTACTTC
cdr3_aa: CASSIILGMGGTYEQYF

clone_size: once
j_call: TRBJ2-6
v_call: TRBV7-2
d_call: -
cdr3_nt: TGTGCCAGCAACCAGGGCTTTGGGGCCAACGTCCTGACTTTC
cdr3_aa: CASNQGFGANVLTF

clone_size: few
j_call: TRBJ2-5
v_call: TRBV10-1
d_call: -
cdr3_nt: TGCGCCAGCAGTGACTCTTTAAGGGAAGAGACCCAGTACTTC
cdr3_aa: CASSDSLREETQYF

clone_size: -
j_call: TRBJ2-3
v_call: TRBV28
d_call: TRBD2
cdr3_nt: TGTGCCAGCAGTAGACTAGCGGACCTCACAGATACGCAGTATTTT
cdr3_aa: CASSRLADLTDTQYF

clone_size: -
j_call: TRBJ2-2
v_call: TRBV27
d_call: -
cdr3_nt: TGTGCCAGCAGTTCCAACGACGGAGCAAACACCGGGGAGCTGTTTTTT
cdr3_aa: CASSSNDGANTGELFF

clone_size: many
j_call: TRBJ2-7
v_call: TRBV7-2
d_call: TRBD1
cdr3_nt: TGTGCCAGCAGCCGGGACAGGATCGAGCAGTACTTC
cdr3_aa: CASSRDRIEQYF

clone_size: -
j_call: TRBJ2-7
v_call: TRBV4-2
d_call: TRBD1
cdr3_nt: TGTGCCAGCAGCCAAGATTTGGGACAGACCTACGAGCAGTACTTC
cdr3_aa: CASSQDLGQTYEQYF

clone_size: few
j_call: TRBJ1-2
v_call: TRBV7-8
d_call: -
cdr3_nt: TGTGCCAGCAGCGGGCGCAGCCGCGTTTACTATGGCTACACCTTC
cdr3_aa: CASSGRSRVYYGYTF

clone_size: many
j_call: TRBJ2-1
v_call: TRBV9
d_call: -
cdr3_nt: TGTGCCAGCAGCGTAGCAGACTACAATGAGCAGTTCTTC
cdr3_aa: CASSVADYNEQFF

clone_size: -
j_call: TRBJ1-1
v_call: TRBV14
d_call: -
cdr3_nt: TGTGCCAGCACCCTATGGCAGGGAAGGGGCACTGAAGCTTTCTTT
cdr3_aa: CASTLWQGRGTEAFF

clone_size: few
j_call: TRBJ2-7
v_call: TRBV7-9
d_call: TRBD1
cdr3_nt: TGTGCCAGCAGCGCAGGGGGTTTCTACGAGCAGTACTTC
cdr3_aa: CASSAGGFYEQYF

clone_size: many
j_call: TRBJ1-4
v_call: TRBV20-1
d_call: -
cdr3_nt: TGCAGTGCTCTGGTGTCAGGGGTAGGAAAACTGTTTTTT
cdr3_aa: CSALVSGVGKLFF

clone_size: -
j_call: TRBJ2-3
v_call: TRBV5-8
d_call: TRBD2
cdr3_nt: TGTGCCAGCAGCAAAGCGGGAGGCGGGACAGATACGCAGTATTTT
cdr3_aa: CASSKAGGGTDTQYF

clone_size: few
j_call: TRBJ2-7
v_call: TRBV27
d_call: TRBD2
cdr3_nt: TGTGCCAGCAGTTCAGCAGGGACTAGCGGGACCTACGAGCAGTACTTC
cdr3_aa: CASSSAGTSGTYEQYF

clone_size: many
j_call: TRBJ2-1
v_call: TRBV29-1
d_call: -
cdr3_nt: TGCAGCGTTGAAGAAGGGAGACAGGTCTATGAGCAGTTCTTC
cdr3_aa: CSVEEGRQVYEQFF

clone_size: -
j_call: TRBJ2-2
v_call: TRBV6-1
d_call: TRBD2
cdr3_nt: TGTGCCAGCAGTACACTAGCGGGAGATATCGGGGAGCTGTTTTTT
cdr3_aa: CASSTLAGDIGELFF

clone_size: few
j_call: TRBJ1-4
v_call: TRBV15
d_call: -
cdr3_nt: TGTGCCACCAGCAGAAATCCCAAGGTGTTCAGTGAAAAACTGTTTTTT
cdr3_aa: CATSRNPKVFSEKLFF

clone_size: -
j_call: TRBJ2-1
v_call: TRBV20-1
d_call: TRBD2
cdr3_nt: TGCAGTGGGTCTTGGACTAGCATATACAATGAGCAGTTCTTC
cdr3_aa: CSGSWTSIYNEQFF

clone_size: few
j_call: TRBJ2-7
v_call: TRBV25-1
d_call: TRBD1
cdr3_nt: TGTGCCAGCAGTGGGGAGGGGACAGGGAATTACGAGCAGTACTTC
cdr3_aa: CASSGEGTGNYEQYF

clone_size: many
j_call: TRBJ2-7
v_call: TRBV6-6
d_call: -
cdr3_nt: TGTGCCAGCAGTTCATACAGGGACGAGCAGTACTTC
cdr3_aa: CASSSYRDEQYF

clone_size: -
j_call: TRBJ2-7
v_call: TRBV28
d_call: TRBD1
cdr3_nt: TGTGCCAGCAGTTCCCCGGGACAGGGGACCTACGAGCAGTACTTC
cdr3_aa: CASSSPGQGTYEQYF

clone_size: many
j_call: TRBJ2-7
v_call: TRBV7-2
d_call: TRBD2
cdr3_nt: TGTGCCAGCAGCTTACTGGGACTAGCGGGAGCTGAGCAGTACTTC
cdr3_aa: CASSLLGLAGAEQYF

clone_size: many
j_call: TRBJ2-7
v_call: TRBV28
d_call: -
cdr3_nt: TGTGCCAGCAGTTCTCAAGGTAGAGTTTACGAGCAGTACTTC
cdr3_aa: CASSSQGRVYEQYF

clone_size: many
j_call: TRBJ2-5
v_call: TRBV15
d_call: TRBD2
cdr3_nt: TGTGCCACCAGCAGAGACATGACCGGGACAGTCCAAACTAGCGGGAGGTTAGAGACCCAGTACTTC
cdr3_aa: CATSRDMTGTVQTSGRLETQYF

clone_size: -
j_call: TRBJ1-5
v_call: TRBV6-2/TRBV6-3
d_call: TRBD1
cdr3_nt: TGTGCCAGCAGTTACTCGAGTGGGACAGCTTATAGCAATCAGCCCCAGCATTTT
cdr3_aa: CASSYSSGTAYSNQPQHF

clone_size: -
j_call: TRBJ1-2
v_call: TRBV6-2/TRBV6-3
d_call: TRBD1
cdr3_nt: TGTGCCAGCAGTTCCGGGGACAGGGCGTATGGCTACACCTTC
cdr3_aa: CASSSGDRAYGYTF

clone_size: few
j_call: TRBJ2-3
v_call: TRBV18
d_call: -
cdr3_nt: TGTGCCAGCTCCATCTATTCTAGCACAGATACGCAGTATTTT
cdr3_aa: CASSIYSSTDTQYF

clone_size: -
j_call: TRBJ2-2
v_call: TRBV7-9
d_call: TRBD1
cdr3_nt: TGTGCCAGCAGAAACGCAGGGGGCGGAAACACCGGGGAGCTGTTTTTT
cdr3_aa: CASRNAGGGNTGELFF

clone_size: -
j_call: TRBJ2-1
v_call: TRBV27
d_call: -
cdr3_nt: TGTGCCAGCAGTCCCCGACTAGTCCGATACAATGAGCAGTTCTTC
cdr3_aa: CASSPRLVRYNEQFF

clone_size: -
j_call: TRBJ2-7
v_call: TRBV27
d_call: TRBD1
cdr3_nt: TGTGCCAGCAGTCCCTCTCGGGGGACAGGCTACGAGCAGTACTTC
cdr3_aa: CASSPSRGTGYEQYF

clone_size: many
j_call: TRBJ2-7
v_call: TRBV20-1
d_call: TRBD2
cdr3_nt: TGCAGTGCTAGAGGCGGGACTAGCGTCTACGAGCAGTACTTC
cdr3_aa: CSARGGTSVYEQYF

clone_size: many
j_call: TRBJ1-5
v_call: TRBV28
d_call: TRBD1
cdr3_nt: TGTGCCAGCAGTCCCGGGGACAGGGTGAATCAGCCCCAGCATTTT
cdr3_aa: CASSPGDRVNQPQHF

clone_size: -
j_call: TRBJ2-7
v_call: TRBV11-2
d_call: TRBD1
cdr3_nt: TGTGCCAGCAGCTTACGGGGACAGGCAACCTACGAGCAGTACTTC
cdr3_aa: CASSLRGQATYEQYF

clone_size: many
j_call: TRBJ2-7
v_call: TRBV9
d_call: TRBD2
cdr3_nt: TGTGCCAGCAGCGTCACAGGGCTAGCGGGAGTCTGGGAGCAGTACTTC
cdr3_aa: CASSVTGLAGVWEQYF

clone_size: many
j_call: TRBJ2-7
v_call: TRBV7-3
d_call: -
cdr3_nt: TGTGCCAGCAGCTTAGCGACGGAGAACGAGCAGTACTTC
cdr3_aa: CASSLATENEQYF

clone_size: few
j_call: TRBJ2-2
v_call: TRBV5-8
d_call: TRBD1
cdr3_nt: TGTGCCAGCAGCTTGGAGGTGACAGGGGGCCTCACCGGGGAGCTGTTTTTT
cdr3_aa: CASSLEVTGGLTGELFF

clone_size: -
j_call: TRBJ2-1
v_call: TRBV4-3
d_call: -
cdr3_nt: TGCGCCAGCAGCCAAGATGGTGCTAGCAATAGGGTAAATGAGCAGTTCTTC
cdr3_aa: CASSQDGASNRVNEQFF

clone_size: -
j_call: TRBJ2-1
v_call: TRBV6-2/TRBV6-3
d_call: TRBD2
cdr3_nt: TGTGCCAGCAGTTACCCACCCCCCGGGACTAGCGGGAGCGGGGGCTACAATGAGCAGTTCTTC
cdr3_aa: CASSYPPPGTSGSGGYNEQFF

clone_size: many
j_call: TRBJ1-1
v_call: TRBV7-9
d_call: -
cdr3_nt: TGTGCCAGCAGCCCCTTGGGAGGGGTCACTGAAGCTTTCTTT
cdr3_aa: CASSPLGGVTEAFF